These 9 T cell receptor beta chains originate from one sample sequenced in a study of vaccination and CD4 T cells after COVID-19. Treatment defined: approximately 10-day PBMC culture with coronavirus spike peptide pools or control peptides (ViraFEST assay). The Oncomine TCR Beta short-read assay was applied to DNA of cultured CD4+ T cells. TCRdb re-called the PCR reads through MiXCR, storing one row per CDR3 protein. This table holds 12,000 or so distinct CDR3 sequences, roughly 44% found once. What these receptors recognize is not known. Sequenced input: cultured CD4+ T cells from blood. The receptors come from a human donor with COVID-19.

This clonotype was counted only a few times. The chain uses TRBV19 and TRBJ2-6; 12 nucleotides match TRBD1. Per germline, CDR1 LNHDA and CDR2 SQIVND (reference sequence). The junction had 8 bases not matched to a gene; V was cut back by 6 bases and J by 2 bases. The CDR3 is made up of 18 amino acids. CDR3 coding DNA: TGTGCCAGTAGCACTCCGGGACAGGGGGCTGCTGGGGCCAACGTCCTGACTTTC. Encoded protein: CASSTPGQGAAGANVLTF.

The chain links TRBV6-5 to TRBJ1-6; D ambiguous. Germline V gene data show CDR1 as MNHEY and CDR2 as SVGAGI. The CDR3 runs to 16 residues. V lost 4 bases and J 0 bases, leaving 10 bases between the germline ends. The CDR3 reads CASSSAQDSYNSPLHF. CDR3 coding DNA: TGTGCCAGCAGTTCAGCACAAGACTCCTATAATTCACCCCTCCACTTT.

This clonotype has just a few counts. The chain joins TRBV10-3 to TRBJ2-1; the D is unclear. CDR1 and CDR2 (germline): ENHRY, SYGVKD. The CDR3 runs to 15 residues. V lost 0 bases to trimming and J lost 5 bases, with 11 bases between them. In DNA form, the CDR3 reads TGTGCCATCAGTGAGTCACAAGGTAACCACAATGAGCAGTTCTTC. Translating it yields CAISESQGNHNEQFF.

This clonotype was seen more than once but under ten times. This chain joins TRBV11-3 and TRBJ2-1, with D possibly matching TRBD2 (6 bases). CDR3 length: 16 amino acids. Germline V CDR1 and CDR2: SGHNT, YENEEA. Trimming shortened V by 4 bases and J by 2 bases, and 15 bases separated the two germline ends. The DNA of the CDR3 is TGTGCCAGCAGCTCAATAGCGGACACAACCTACAATGAGCAGTTCTTC. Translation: CASSSIADTTYNEQFF.

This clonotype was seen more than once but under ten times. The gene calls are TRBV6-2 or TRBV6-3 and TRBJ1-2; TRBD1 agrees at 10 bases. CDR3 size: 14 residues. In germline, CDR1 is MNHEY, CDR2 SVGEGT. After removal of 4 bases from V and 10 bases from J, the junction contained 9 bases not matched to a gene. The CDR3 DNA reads TGTGCCAGCAGTTGGAGCAGACAGGGGGCCCACTACACCTTC. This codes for CASSWSRQGAHYTF.

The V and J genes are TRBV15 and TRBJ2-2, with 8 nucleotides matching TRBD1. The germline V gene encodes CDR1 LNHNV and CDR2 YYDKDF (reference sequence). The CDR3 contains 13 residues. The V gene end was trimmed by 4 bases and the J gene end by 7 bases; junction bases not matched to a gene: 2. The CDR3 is CATSITGGGELFF. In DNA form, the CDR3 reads TGTGCCACCAGCATAACAGGGGGCGGGGAGCTGTTTTTT.

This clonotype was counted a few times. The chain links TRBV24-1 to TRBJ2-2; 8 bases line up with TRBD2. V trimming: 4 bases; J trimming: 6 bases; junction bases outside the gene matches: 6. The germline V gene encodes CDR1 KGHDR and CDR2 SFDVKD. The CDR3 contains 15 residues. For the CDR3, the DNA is TGTGCCACCAGTGAATCGGGGGGGGCCGCCGGGGAGCTGTTTTTT. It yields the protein CATSESGGAAGELFF.

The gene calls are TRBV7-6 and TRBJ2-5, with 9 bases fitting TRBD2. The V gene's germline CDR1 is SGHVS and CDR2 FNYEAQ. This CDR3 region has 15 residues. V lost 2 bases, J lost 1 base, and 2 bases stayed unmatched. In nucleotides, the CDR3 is TGTGCCAGCAGCTTACTAGCGGGGTCCCAAGAGACCCAGTACTTC. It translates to CASSLLAGSQETQYF.

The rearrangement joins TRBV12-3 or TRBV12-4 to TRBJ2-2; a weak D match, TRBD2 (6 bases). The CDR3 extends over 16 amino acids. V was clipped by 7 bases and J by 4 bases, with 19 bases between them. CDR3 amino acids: CASIRNRGLGTGELFF. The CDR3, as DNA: TGTGCCAGCATTAGAAACCGGGGGTTGGGCACCGGGGAGCTGTTTTTT.